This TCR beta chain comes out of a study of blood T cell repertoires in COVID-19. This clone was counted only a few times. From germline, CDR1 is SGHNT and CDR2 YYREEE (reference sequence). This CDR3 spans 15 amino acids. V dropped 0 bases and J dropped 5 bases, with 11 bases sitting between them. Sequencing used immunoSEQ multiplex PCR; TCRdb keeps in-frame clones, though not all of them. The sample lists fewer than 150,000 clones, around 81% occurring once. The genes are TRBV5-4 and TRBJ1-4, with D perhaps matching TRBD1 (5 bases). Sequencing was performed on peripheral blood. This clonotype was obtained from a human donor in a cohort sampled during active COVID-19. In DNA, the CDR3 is TGTGCCAGCAGCTTGGATGGCAGGGAAAATGAAAAACTGTTTTTT. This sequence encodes CASSLDGRENEKLFF.